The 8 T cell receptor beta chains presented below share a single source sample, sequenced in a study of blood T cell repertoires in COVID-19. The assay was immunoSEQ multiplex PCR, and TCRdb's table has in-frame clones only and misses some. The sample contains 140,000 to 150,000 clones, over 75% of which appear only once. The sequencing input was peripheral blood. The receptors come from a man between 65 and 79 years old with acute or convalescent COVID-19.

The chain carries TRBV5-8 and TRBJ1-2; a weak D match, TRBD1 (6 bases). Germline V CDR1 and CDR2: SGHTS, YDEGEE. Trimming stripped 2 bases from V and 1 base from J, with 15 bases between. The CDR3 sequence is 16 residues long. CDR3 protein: CASSLANRVNNYGYTF. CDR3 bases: TGTGCCAGCAGCTTAGCTAACAGGGTCAATAACTATGGCTACACCTTC.

The CDR3 DNA reads TGTGCCAGCAGCCTCCGGGACATCGGCCTGTGGGAGCAGTACTTC. Its translation: CASSLRDIGLWEQYF. The rearrangement joins TRBV5-8 to TRBJ2-7; tentative D call: TRBD1 (6 bases). Trimming cost V 4 bases and J 7 bases, with 21 bases left between them. The CDR3 sequence is 15 residues long. Germline CDR1 reads SGHTS; CDR2 reads YDEGEE. The variable domain in full, with the rest retrieved from reference TRBV5-8 and TRBJ2-7, is EAGVTQSPTHLIKTRGQQATLRCSPISGHTSVYWYQQALGLGLQFLLWYDEGEERNRGNFPPRFSGRQFPNYSSELNVNALELEDSALYLCASSLRDIGLWEQYFGPGTRLTVT.

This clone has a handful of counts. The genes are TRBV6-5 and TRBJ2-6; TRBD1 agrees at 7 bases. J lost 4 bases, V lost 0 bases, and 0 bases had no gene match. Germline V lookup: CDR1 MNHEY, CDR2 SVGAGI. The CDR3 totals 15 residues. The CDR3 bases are TGTGCCAGCAGTTACTCGACAGGGGGGGCCAACGTCCTGACTTTC. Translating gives CASSYSTGGANVLTF.

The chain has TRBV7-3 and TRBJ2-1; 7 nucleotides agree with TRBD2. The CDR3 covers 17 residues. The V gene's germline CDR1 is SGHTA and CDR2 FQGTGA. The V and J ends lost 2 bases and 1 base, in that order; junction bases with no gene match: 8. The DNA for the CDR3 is TGTGCCAGCAGCTTAGGACTAGGACTAGGATCCTACAATGAGCAGTTCTTC. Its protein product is CASSLGLGLGSYNEQFF.

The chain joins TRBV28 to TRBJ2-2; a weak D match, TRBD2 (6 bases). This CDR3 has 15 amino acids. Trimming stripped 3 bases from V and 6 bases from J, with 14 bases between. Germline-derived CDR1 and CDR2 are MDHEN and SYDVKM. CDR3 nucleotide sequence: TGTGCCAGCAGTTTCCGGGGGAGTGGATCCGGGGAGCTGTTTTTT. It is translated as CASSFRGSGSGELFF.

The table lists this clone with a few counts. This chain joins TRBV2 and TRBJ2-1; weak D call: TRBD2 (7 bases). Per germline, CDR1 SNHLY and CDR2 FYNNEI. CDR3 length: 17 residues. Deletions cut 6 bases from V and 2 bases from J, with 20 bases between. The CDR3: CASSSQGKGGTYNEQFF. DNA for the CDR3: TGTGCCAGCAGCTCTCAGGGGAAGGGGGGGACCTACAATGAGCAGTTCTTC.

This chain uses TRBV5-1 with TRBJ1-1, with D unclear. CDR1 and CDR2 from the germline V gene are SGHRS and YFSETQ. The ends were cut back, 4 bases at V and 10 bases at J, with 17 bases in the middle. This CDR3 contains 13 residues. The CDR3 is CASSAVGGQRAFF. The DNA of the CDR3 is TGCGCCAGCAGCGCCGTTGGAGGGCAAAGAGCTTTCTTT.

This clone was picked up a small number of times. The CDR3 nucleotides read TGTGCCAGCAGTTTACCCGGACTAGCGGGGAGCCGGGCCCCGTACTTC. Its protein is CASSLPGLAGSRAPYF. This chain joins TRBV28 and TRBJ2-5; the match to TRBD2 covers 12 bases. Germline V gene sequence: CDR1 MDHEN, CDR2 SYDVKM. This CDR3 has 16 residues. Trimming took 2 bases from V and 13 from J; bases not matched to a gene: 14.